A single sample is the source of the 28 T cell receptor beta chains below, sequenced in a study of cytomegalovirus exposure and HLA in healthy donors. The table came from immunoSEQ multiplex PCR; TCRdb's copy has only in-frame clones and leaves some out. The sample carries more than 70,000 clones, about 96% recorded once. What was sequenced was PBMCs. These receptors were taken from a man aged 18-30 years in good health and CMV-seropositive.

The chain employs TRBV15 and TRBJ1-2; possible D gene TRBD1, 5 bases. Germline-derived CDR1 and CDR2 are LNHNV and YYDKDF (reference sequence). The V and J ends lost 1 base and 3 bases respectively, with 12 bases between them. The CDR3 length is 15 residues. The CDR3 loop is CATSRVGEVDYGYTF. As DNA, the CDR3 is TGTGCCACCAGCAGAGTGGGGGAGGTGGACTATGGCTACACCTTC.

V gene TRBV30 combines with J gene TRBJ2-7; 7 positions agree with TRBD1. In germline, CDR1 is GTSNPN, CDR2 SVGIG (reference sequence). V trimming: 7 bases; J trimming: 7 bases; junction bases outside the gene matches: 7. The CDR3 consists of 11 residues. The CDR3 region is CASTGVGEQYF. The CDR3 bases are TGTGCCTCAACAGGGGTTGGAGAGCAGTACTTC.

V and J are TRBV19 and TRBJ1-5; D perhaps matches TRBD1 (6 bases). The germline V gene encodes CDR1 LNHDA and CDR2 SQIVND (reference sequence). The ends were cut back, 4 bases at V and 0 bases at J, with 7 bases in the middle. CDR3 length equals 14 residues. The DNA for the CDR3 is TGTGCCAGTAGTACAGGGGTTAGCAATCAGCCCCAGCATTTT. Residues: CASSTGVSNQPQHF.

The V and J genes are TRBV2 and TRBJ2-3, with D possibly TRBD2 on 6 matching bases. Germline loops: CDR1 SNHLY, CDR2 FYNNEI. The CDR3 has 13 amino acids. The V gene lost 7 bases and the J gene lost 5 bases, with 13 bases spanning the gap. For the CDR3, the DNA is TGTGCCAGCATCCGGGACTTCGGAGATACGCAGTATTTT. Its protein is CASIRDFGDTQYF.

The chain is built from TRBV5-4 and TRBJ2-5, with D tentatively TRBD1 (6 bases). There are 14 residues in the CDR3. Deletions cut 0 bases from V and 7 bases from J, with 13 bases between. Germline-derived CDR1 and CDR2 are SGHNT and YYREEE (reference sequence). The CDR3 is CASSLDTDSLTQYF. In DNA form, the CDR3 reads TGTGCCAGCAGCTTGGATACGGACAGTCTGACCCAGTACTTC.

This chain uses TRBV6-5 with TRBJ2-7; the match to TRBD1 covers 8 bases. The junction had 8 bases not matched to a gene; V was cut back by 0 bases and J by 4 bases. This CDR3 contains 16 residues. Germline V gives CDR1 MNHEY, CDR2 SVGAGI. Here the CDR3 reads CASSYSPPGGIYEQYF. The CDR3 DNA follows: TGTGCCAGCAGTTACTCCCCTCCAGGGGGCATTTACGAGCAGTACTTC.

V is TRBV7-2 and J is TRBJ1-1; D gene ambiguous. Trimming shortened V by 1 base and J by 1 base, and 7 bases separated the two germline ends. This CDR3 contains 14 residues. The germline V gene encodes CDR1 SGHTA and CDR2 FQGNSA. CDR3 sequence reads: CASSLDPGNTEAFF. CDR3 nucleotides: TGTGCCAGCAGCTTAGACCCAGGGAACACTGAAGCTTTCTTT.

The chain is built from TRBV9 and TRBJ1-2; 9 nucleotides align to TRBD1. Germline V gives CDR1 SGDLS, CDR2 YYNGEE. The V and J ends lost 3 bases and 3 bases, in that order; junction bases with no gene match: 3. The length of the CDR3 is 14 residues. The CDR3 DNA reads as TGTGCCAGCAGCGGGGACAGGGAATACTATGGCTACACCTTC. It encodes CASSGDREYYGYTF.

The gene calls are TRBV5-1 and TRBJ2-5; the D gene is possibly TRBD1 (6 bases). The CDR3 covers 14 residues. Germline loops: CDR1 SGHRS, CDR2 YFSETQ. Trimming cost V 0 bases and J 5 bases, with 11 bases left between them. Here the CDR3 DNA reads TGCGCCAGCAGCTTGGGGCAGGGGCACGAGACCCAGTACTTC. Amino acids: CASSLGQGHETQYF. The variable domain in full, with the rest retrieved from reference TRBV5-1 and TRBJ2-5, is KAGVTQTPRYLIKTRGQQVTLSCSPISGHRSVSWYQQTPGQGLQFLFEYFSETQRNKGNFPGRFSGRQFSNSRSEMNVSTLELGDSALYLCASSLGQGHETQYFGPGTRLLVL.

The chain couples TRBV5-1 to TRBJ2-7; maybe TRBD2 (6 bases). This CDR3 has 16 amino acids. Per germline, CDR1 SGHRS and CDR2 YFSETQ. Trimming left V 0 bases short and J 4 bases short, with 17 bases between. In DNA, the CDR3 is TGCGCCAGCAGCTTGGGAGGCGCCGCAAGCGGGTACGAGCAGTACTTC. The encoded protein is CASSLGGAASGYEQYF.

This clone was detected once. Different DNA sequences within this sample yield the same CDR3. The chain is built from TRBV28 and TRBJ1-5, with TRBD1 as a possible D gene (6 bases). Germline V lookup: CDR1 MDHEN, CDR2 SYDVKM. The CDR3 is made up of 16 amino acids. The V end lost 5 bases, the J end lost 0 bases, and 14 bases lay between the germline ends. Here the CDR3 reads CASSPRQVNSNQPQHF. CDR3 sequence (DNA): TGTGCCAGCAGTCCTAGACAGGTTAATAGCAATCAGCCCCAGCATTTT. Full variable domain (remainder filled in from reference TRBV28 and TRBJ1-5): DVKVTQSSRYLVKRTGEKVFLECVQDMDHENMFWYRQDPGLGLRLIYFSYDVKMKEKGDIPEGYSVSREKKERFSLILESASTNQTSMYLCASSPRQVNSNQPQHFGDGTRLSIL.

The gene calls are TRBV19 and TRBJ2-2; the D gene is possibly TRBD2 (5 bases). This CDR3 comprises 14 residues. Trimming removed 5 bases from V and 2 bases from J, with 9 bases in between. CDR1 and CDR2 (germline): LNHDA, SQIVND (reference sequence). The CDR3 spells CASSAAANTGELFF. The CDR3 nucleotides are TGTGCCAGTAGTGCAGCGGCAAACACCGGGGAGCTGTTTTTT.

The V call is TRBV10-2, the J call TRBJ1-2, with TRBD1 identical over 7 bases. The CDR3 has 13 residues. Germline lookup yields CDR1 WSHSY and CDR2 SAAADI. Trimming cost V 3 bases and J 8 bases; bases outside gene matches: 6. CDR3 in amino acids: CASSEGRGAGYTF. The CDR3, as DNA: TGCGCCAGCAGTGAAGGCAGGGGGGCCGGCTACACCTTC.

The J gene is TRBJ2-7, the V gene TRBV5-1, with a possible D match to TRBD2 (7 bases). Trimming left V 4 bases short and J 4 bases short, with 18 bases between. Germline CDR1 SGHRS, CDR2 YFSETQ. This CDR3 comprises 15 residues. CDR3 sequence reads: CASSKDRYGGYEQYF. The CDR3 nucleotides read TGCGCCAGCAGCAAAGACAGGTACGGGGGGTACGAGCAGTACTTC.

This chain connects TRBV28 to TRBJ2-1; TRBD2 agrees at 9 bases. This CDR3 contains 13 residues. The junction had 2 bases not matched to a gene; V was cut back by 6 bases and J by 5 bases. Germline assignment: CDR1 MDHEN and CDR2 SYDVKM. The CDR3 loop reads CASSLAGHNEQFF. CDR3 in DNA: TGTGCCAGCAGCCTAGCGGGACACAATGAGCAGTTCTTC.

The rearrangement joins TRBV6-1 to TRBJ1-4; the D gene is possibly TRBD1 (5 bases). The V gene's germline CDR1 is MNHNS and CDR2 SASEGT. Between the trimmed V and J ends, which lost 2 bases and 2 bases, there was a span of 9 bases. The CDR3 totals 15 residues. CDR3 in amino acids: CASSELGVTNEKLFF. The CDR3 bases are TGTGCCAGCAGTGAACTAGGGGTCACTAATGAAAAACTGTTTTTT.

V is TRBV27 and J is TRBJ1-5; perhaps TRBD1 as D (5 bases). This CDR3 region has 15 residues. Germline CDR1 MNHEY, CDR2 SMNVEV (reference sequence). The ends were cut back, 5 bases at V and 0 bases at J, with 11 bases in the middle. For the CDR3, the DNA is TGTGCCAGCAGTACAAGACAGTATAGCAATCAGCCCCAGCATTTT. Its translation is CASSTRQYSNQPQHF.

V and J are TRBV4-1 and TRBJ1-1; 8 bases map to TRBD1. The germline CDR1 and CDR2 sequences are MGHRA and YSYEKL. The CDR3 is made up of 15 amino acids. With 3 bases clipped from V and 4 bases from J, the junction kept 7 bases outside the gene matches. CDR3 in amino acids: CASSQEVQGATEAFF. Here the CDR3 DNA reads TGCGCCAGCAGCCAGGAAGTTCAGGGGGCCACTGAAGCTTTCTTT.

This chain uses TRBV6-5 with TRBJ1-5, with D maybe TRBD1 (5 bases). The CDR3 consists of 14 residues. Per the germline V gene, CDR1 is MNHEY and CDR2 is SVGAGI. Trimming left V 6 bases short and J 5 bases short, with 14 bases between. In DNA, the CDR3 is TGTGCCAGCAGCCCCGGTGGGGCCCATCAGCCCCAGCATTTT. It translates to CASSPGGAHQPQHF.

This chain uses TRBV18 with TRBJ1-2; a possible D gene is TRBD1 (6 bases). This CDR3 has 15 amino acids. V lost 0 bases, J lost 8 bases, and 16 bases lay in between. CDR1 KGHSH and CDR2 LQKENI come from the germline V gene. CDR3 sequence (DNA): TGTGCCAGCTCACCACCAGGGACAACCCGGTGGGGCTACACCTTC. It is translated as CASSPPGTTRWGYTF.

The chain recombines TRBV28 with TRBJ1-3; TRBD1 matches at 8 bases. Germline trimming cut 6 bases from V and 4 bases from J; bases unmatched to any gene: 11. The CDR3 runs 16 residues. From germline, CDR1 is MDHEN and CDR2 SYDVKM. The CDR3 is CASSGQGSSFGNTIYF. The CDR3 nucleotides are TGTGCCAGCAGCGGACAGGGAAGCTCTTTCGGAAACACCATATATTTT.

The rearrangement joins TRBV5-1 to TRBJ2-3; the match to TRBD2 covers 10 bases. V gave up 4 bases and J gave up 6 bases; unmatched junction bases: 8. The CDR3 loop spans 15 amino acids. The germline gives CDR1 SGHRS, CDR2 YFSETQ. As DNA, the CDR3 is TGCGCCAGCAGCCTACTAGCGGGGACACCCGATACGCAGTATTTT. Translation gives CASSLLAGTPDTQYF.

This chain uses TRBV18 with TRBJ2-1; 8 bases are shared with TRBD2. The CDR3 spans 22 residues. From germline, CDR1 is KGHSH and CDR2 LQKENI. J was trimmed by 0 bases and V by 0 bases; bases with no gene match: 19. CDR3 residues: CASSPPRFGAGGAPSSYNEQFF. CDR3 in DNA: TGTGCCAGCTCACCACCGAGGTTTGGTGCGGGAGGCGCCCCGAGCTCCTACAATGAGCAGTTCTTC.

This chain connects TRBV27 to TRBJ2-7; the D gene is possibly TRBD1 (6 bases). V shed 5 bases and J shed 1 base, with 12 bases lying between them. CDR1 and CDR2 (germline): MNHEY, SMNVEV (reference sequence). CDR3 length equals 14 residues. CDR3 nucleotide sequence: TGTGCCAGCAGTCCGACAGGATGGTCCTACGAGCAGTACTTC. It is translated as CASSPTGWSYEQYF.

The chain is built from TRBV12-5 and TRBJ2-2, with D perhaps TRBD2 (5 bases). This CDR3 is built from 13 residues. Trimming took off 6 bases at V and 2 bases at J, with 7 bases between the two ends. Germline values: CDR1 LGHNT, CDR2 FRNRAP. CDR3: CASGRVNTGELFF. The CDR3 nucleotides read TGTGCTAGTGGGCGGGTCAACACCGGGGAGCTGTTTTTT.

Written as DNA, the CDR3 is TGTGCCAGCAGCCCGAGCGGGTACCAAGAGACCCAGTACTTC. This gives the protein CASSPSGYQETQYF. The V call is TRBV7-9, the J call TRBJ2-5; weak D call: TRBD2 (6 bases). V lost 5 bases, J lost 0 bases, and 10 bases lay in between. There are 14 residues in the CDR3. Germline lookup yields CDR1 SEHNR and CDR2 FQNEAQ (reference sequence).

V gene TRBV6-5 combines with J gene TRBJ1-2; D uncertain. Germline assignment: CDR1 MNHEY and CDR2 SVGAGI. This CDR3 comprises 12 residues. The V end was cut by 4 bases, the J end by 3 bases, with 6 bases between. CDR3 sequence reads: CASSFGDYGYTF. CDR3 in DNA: TGTGCCAGCAGTTTCGGGGACTATGGCTACACCTTC.

This clone has a handful of counts. The chain is built from TRBV5-5 and TRBJ2-7; D call uncertain. V shed 3 bases and J shed 0 bases, with 4 bases lying between them. From germline, CDR1 is SGHKS and CDR2 YYEKEE (reference sequence). The CDR3 contains 12 residues. This CDR3 reads CASSSYSYEQYF. The DNA of the CDR3 is TGTGCCAGCAGCTCCTACTCCTACGAGCAGTACTTC.